One sample yielded the 5 T cell receptor beta chains listed below, sequenced in a study of shared clonotypes between healthy human individuals. The protocol was immunoSEQ multiplex PCR, while the TCRdb copy is restricted to in-frame clones and leaves out a portion. The repertoire includes roughly 2.5 million clones, around nine tenths of them detected once, and about 0.13% sits in the top ten. Source material: naive CD4+ T cells sorted from blood. Subset defined: CD45RA+ positively selected. Source of these receptors: a man aged 18-30 years in good health.

This clone was counted a single time. The chain combines TRBV27 with TRBJ2-1, with a possible D match to TRBD2 (6 bases). V gave up 5 bases and J gave up 3 bases, with 17 bases separating them. This CDR3 comprises 16 residues. The germline V gene encodes CDR1 MNHEY and CDR2 SMNVEV (reference sequence). CDR3 in amino acids: CASSTLRGTNYNEQFF. In DNA form, the CDR3 reads TGTGCCAGCAGTACCCTTCGGGGGACCAACTACAATGAGCAGTTCTTC.

The rearrangement links TRBV5-5 to TRBJ2-5; 10 nucleotides line up with TRBD2. V shed 6 bases, J shed 5 bases, and the junction held 10 bases outside the gene matches. Germline lookup yields CDR1 SGHKS and CDR2 YYEKEE (reference sequence). This CDR3 is built from 15 residues. CDR3 sequence reads: CASNRGTSASETQYF. CDR3 coding DNA: TGTGCCAGCAACCGAGGGACTAGCGCTTCGGAGACCCAGTACTTC.

This clone appeared a few times. The V call is TRBV7-2, the J call TRBJ1-2, with D unresolved. The CDR3 spans 11 residues. V lost 3 bases, J lost 6 bases, and 5 bases lay in between. The V gene's germline CDR1 is SGHTA and CDR2 FQGNSA. The CDR3 sequence is CASSFLHGYTF. The CDR3 nucleotides are TGTGCCAGCAGCTTTCTCCATGGCTACACCTTC.

V is TRBV25-1 and J is TRBJ1-4; the D gene is possibly TRBD1 (5 bases). Trimming removed 3 bases at V and 8 bases at J, with 13 bases between. Germline assignment: CDR1 MGHDK and CDR2 SYGVNS. The CDR3 is made up of 14 amino acids. Written as DNA, the CDR3 is TGTGCCAGCAGTGAGGGGGTATGGGTCGAAAAACTGTTTTTT. It specifies CASSEGVWVEKLFF. The full variable domain, rest sourced from reference TRBV25-1 and TRBJ1-4, is EADIYQTPRYLVIGTGKKITLECSQTMGHDKMYWYQQDPGMELHLIHYSYGVNSTEKGDLSSESTVSRIRTEHFPLTLESARPSHTSQYLCASSEGVWVEKLFFGSGTQLSVL.

The chain links TRBV2 to TRBJ2-2, with D possibly matching TRBD1 (5 bases). The length of the CDR3 is 15 residues. Germline lookup yields CDR1 SNHLY and CDR2 FYNNEI. Deletions cut 6 bases from V and 1 base from J, with 12 bases between. The CDR3 sequence: CASRIQAMNTGELFF. DNA for the CDR3: TGTGCCAGCAGAATACAGGCAATGAACACCGGGGAGCTGTTTTTT.